Shown below are 9 T cell receptor beta chains from a single sample sequenced in a study of blood T cell repertoires in COVID-19. Only in-frame clones appear in the TCRdb table, and some are missing; sequencing was by immunoSEQ multiplex PCR. The table lists about 250,000 clones, more than 75% of them singletons. Sequencing was carried out using peripheral blood. These receptor sequences come from a woman of 80 years or more with COVID-19, enrolled during active disease.

V gene TRBV3-1 (or the pseudogene TRBV3-2) combines with J gene TRBJ2-3, with 10 nucleotides matching TRBD2. The CDR3 is made up of 17 amino acids. Germline values: CDR1 LGHDT, CDR2 YNNKEL (reference sequence). The J segment lost 5 bases and the V segment lost 4 bases, leaving 12 bases of the junction unmatched. CDR3 DNA sequence: TGTGCCAGCAGCCTCCGAGCTCAGCGGGGGGGCTTAGATACGCAGTATTTT. This sequence encodes CASSLRAQRGGLDTQYF.

The rearrangement uses TRBV7-9 and TRBJ1-5, with a weak D call TRBD1 (6 bases). The CDR3 runs 14 residues. Trimming left V 4 bases short and J 2 bases short, with 9 bases between. The germline gives CDR1 SEHNR, CDR2 FQNEAQ (reference sequence). The CDR3 bases are TGTGCCAGCAGCTCAGGGGAAGGCAATCAGCCCCAGCATTTT. Translating it yields CASSSGEGNQPQHF.

The rearrangement uses TRBV27 and TRBJ2-6, with 7 bases aligning to TRBD1. Germline CDR1 MNHEY, CDR2 SMNVEV (reference sequence). The J segment lost 2 bases and the V segment lost 3 bases, leaving 19 bases of the junction unmatched. The CDR3 spans 21 residues. The DNA of the CDR3 is TGTGCCAGCAGTTTCCAGGTGGGGTGGGACAGCCCTAGGCCTGGGGCCAACGTCCTGACTTTC. Translated: CASSFQVGWDSPRPGANVLTF.

The V and J genes are TRBV28 and TRBJ1-5; 10 positions match TRBD1. Germline CDR1 reads MDHEN; CDR2 reads SYDVKM. The CDR3 spans 17 residues. V lost 6 bases and J lost 10; bases outside the gene matches: 18. The CDR3 bases are TGTGCCAGCAGCTCCCTCCGGGACAGGGGAGCGTTTAAACCCCAGCATTTT. It codes for CASSSLRDRGAFKPQHF.

The chain employs TRBV6-5 and TRBJ1-2, with D possibly being TRBD1 (5 bases). Germline V CDR1 and CDR2: MNHEY, SVGAGI. CDR3 length: 14 residues. With 7 bases removed from V and 8 bases from J, the gap between germline ends came to 20 bases. CDR3 region: CASTGDSPLGGYTF. CDR3 in DNA: TGTGCCAGCACTGGGGACTCACCCCTAGGAGGCTACACCTTC.

The chain links TRBV5-1 to TRBJ1-3; TRBD1 is a possible D gene (5 bases). V gave up 1 base and J gave up 0 bases, with 8 bases separating them. CDR3 length: 15 amino acids. Germline values: CDR1 SGHRS, CDR2 YFSETQ. CDR3 amino acids: CASSLQGSSGNTIYF. The DNA for the CDR3 is TGCGCCAGCAGCTTGCAGGGAAGCTCTGGAAACACCATATATTTT.

This chain links TRBV2 with TRBJ1-1; 7 bases fit TRBD1. This CDR3 is 13 amino acids long. Germline-derived CDR1 and CDR2 are SNHLY and FYNNEI. With 11 bases clipped from V and 0 bases from J, the junction kept 6 bases outside the gene matches. CDR3 residues: CAGNRGLNTEAFF. The CDR3, as DNA: TGTGCCGGGAACAGGGGTCTGAACACTGAAGCTTTCTTT.

This chain links TRBV3-1 (or the pseudogene TRBV3-2) with TRBJ1-3; tentatively, D is TRBD1 (5 bases). The CDR3 has 16 residues. CDR1 is LGHDT, CDR2 YNNKEL, per germline (reference sequence). Trimming stripped 3 bases from V and 7 bases from J, with 19 bases between. CDR3 coding DNA: TGTGCCAGCAGCCATAATTGGGCAGGGAGGGATAACACCATATATTTT. This gives the protein CASSHNWAGRDNTIYF.

The chain combines TRBV4-2 with TRBJ1-6, with 7 bases matching TRBD1. CDR3 size: 15 residues. The germline V gene has CDR1 LGHNA and CDR2 YNFKEQ. Losses at the gene ends were 1 base for V and 7 bases for J; bases not matched to a gene: 4. CDR3 loop: CASSQAGTENSPLHF. In DNA form, the CDR3 reads TGTGCCAGCAGCCAAGCCGGGACAGAAAATTCACCCCTCCACTTT.